The 25 T cell receptor beta chains below come from one sample, sequenced in a study of T-cell reconstitution after alpha-beta-depleted transplantation in children. Preparation of the TCRbeta library was carried out with unique molecular identifiers. Each CDR3 protein is one row after TCRdb ran MiXCR on the PCR reads. This table has a few hundred thousand distinct CDR3 sequences, around 13% appearing once. Sequencing used PBMCs from the stem cell graft donor, obtained from the stem cell graft. Receptors originate from a human donor who donated a stem cell graft to a child with combined immunodeficiency.

This clonotype has only a few counts. This chain uses TRBV20-1 with TRBJ2-7, with TRBD1 matching 9 bases. The germline CDR1 and CDR2 sequences are DFQATT and SNEGSKA (reference sequence). V shed 5 bases and J 4 bases; nucleotides not matched to a gene: 12. The CDR3 loop spans 15 amino acids. CDR3 region: CSALTSGTGFYEQYF. The DNA of the CDR3 is TGCAGTGCTCTAACGTCCGGGACAGGGTTTTACGAGCAGTACTTC.

This chain uses TRBV11-3 with TRBJ2-3; the match to TRBD2 covers 7 bases. The CDR3 totals 16 residues. J lost 2 bases, V lost 2 bases, and 7 bases had no gene match. Germline assignment: CDR1 SGHNT and CDR2 YENEEA. In DNA form, the CDR3 reads TGTGCCAGCAGCTTACTCGCGGGAGAGGCCACAGATACGCAGTATTTT. This gives the protein CASSLLAGEATDTQYF.

This clonotype was seen a few times. The chain carries TRBV5-6 and TRBJ2-7; D gene unclear. V lost 1 base and J 5 bases, leaving 16 bases between the germline ends. The CDR3 consists of 15 residues. Germline CDR1 and CDR2: SGHDT and YYEEEE. CDR3 bases: TGTGCCAGCAGCTTGCCTCGGGCAGTCCTCCACGAGCAGTACTTC. This gives the protein CASSLPRAVLHEQYF.

This clonotype was observed at least ten times. The V call is TRBV20-1, the J call TRBJ2-3; tentatively, D is TRBD1 (5 bases). With 3 bases removed from V and 4 bases from J, the gap between germline ends came to 5 bases. Germline V CDR1 and CDR2: DFQATT, SNEGSKA (reference sequence). The CDR3 has 11 residues. The chain's CDR3 is CSASRADTQYF. The CDR3 DNA follows: TGCAGTGCTAGCAGGGCAGATACGCAGTATTTT.

This rearrangement joins TRBV12-3 or TRBV12-4 to TRBJ2-5; D tentatively fits TRBD1 or TRBD2 (5 bases each). With 1 base removed from V and 4 bases from J, the gap between germline ends came to 13 bases. The CDR3 consists of 15 residues. The CDR3 region is CASSLGGGKRETQYF. As DNA, the CDR3 is TGTGCCAGCAGTTTAGGTGGGGGTAAAAGAGAGACCCAGTACTTC.

The chain couples TRBV2 to TRBJ2-1; 14 positions agree with TRBD2. The CDR3 is 15 amino acids. Germline V gene data show CDR1 as SNHLY and CDR2 as FYNNEI. Trimming cost V 5 bases and J 8 bases; bases outside gene matches: 5. CDR3 amino acids: CASSRLAGGSDEQFF. DNA for the CDR3: TGTGCCAGCAGTAGACTAGCGGGAGGGTCGGATGAGCAGTTCTTC.

This clonotype was detected a few times. This chain joins TRBV5-1 and TRBJ2-1; 15 bases align to TRBD2. This CDR3 has 17 amino acids. Germline-derived CDR1 and CDR2 are SGHRS and YFSETQ. V gave up 4 bases and J gave up 3 bases; unmatched junction bases: 5. In DNA form, the CDR3 reads TGCGCCAGCAGCAAGGGACTAGCGGGAGGAGGCTACAATGAGCAGTTCTTC. This gives the protein CASSKGLAGGGYNEQFF.

This clonotype occurred many times. The V gene is TRBV20-1, the J gene TRBJ2-1, with 15 bases identical to TRBD2. The ends lost 3 bases at V and 4 bases at J; junction bases unmatched: 1. Germline-derived CDR1 and CDR2 are DFQATT and SNEGSKA (reference sequence). The CDR3 contains 15 residues. CDR3 amino acids: CSASGLAGGYNEQFF. In DNA form, the CDR3 reads TGCAGTGCTAGTGGACTAGCGGGGGGGTACAATGAGCAGTTCTTC.

V and J are TRBV7-2 and TRBJ2-7, with D possibly TRBD1 on 6 matching bases. The germline gives CDR1 SGHTA, CDR2 FQGNSA. V was clipped by 1 base and J by 4 bases, with 8 bases between them. CDR3 length equals 13 residues. The CDR3 nucleotides read TGTGCCAGCAGCTTAGTAGGACAGTACGAGCAGTACTTC. Translation: CASSLVGQYEQYF.

This clonotype was picked up a small number of times. The J gene is TRBJ2-1, the V gene TRBV2; TRBD2 might be the D (5 bases). Per the germline V gene, CDR1 is SNHLY and CDR2 is FYNNEI. V shed 3 bases and J shed 8 bases, with 20 bases lying between them. The CDR3 runs to 16 residues. This CDR3 is CASSEGWRTGMYEQFF. CDR3 in DNA: TGTGCCAGCAGTGAGGGGTGGAGGACGGGAATGTATGAGCAGTTCTTC. Full variable domain (rest looked up from reference TRBV2 and TRBJ2-1): EPEVTQTPSHQVTQMGQEVILRCVPISNHLYFYWYRQILGQKVEFLVSFYNNEISEKSEIFDDQFSVERPDGSNFTLKIRSTKLEDSAMYFCASSEGWRTGMYEQFFGPGTRLTVL.

This clonotype was picked up a small number of times. The rearrangement uses TRBV6-1 and TRBJ2-1; the D gene is possibly TRBD2 (7 bases). Trimming cost V 2 bases and J 7 bases, with 15 bases left between them. Germline-derived CDR1 and CDR2 are MNHNS and SASEGT. There are 15 residues in the CDR3. The CDR3 region has the DNA TGTGCCAGCAGTGAATGGGGGGGCTCCTGGAATGAGCAGTTCTTC. The encoded protein is CASSEWGGSWNEQFF.

The chain uses TRBV18 and TRBJ2-7; D is unclear. Germline values: CDR1 KGHSH, CDR2 LQKENI. Trimming removed 2 bases from V and 4 bases from J, with 15 bases in between. The length of the CDR3 is 15 residues. CDR3 nucleotide sequence: TGTGCCAGCTCACCAAGTCCGTACCTAATATACGAGCAGTACTTC. Residues: CASSPSPYLIYEQYF.

This rearrangement joins TRBV19 to TRBJ2-1; D possibly corresponds to TRBD1 (6 bases). Germline loops: CDR1 LNHDA, CDR2 SQIVND (reference sequence). The CDR3 sequence is 13 residues long. The CDR3 DNA reads TGTGAGGGTGGGGGCGAAGGGTACAATGAGCAGTTCTTC. Protein product: CEGGGEGYNEQFF.

This clonotype appeared a few times. This sequence joins TRBV6-1 and TRBJ2-2; TRBD2 aligns across 10 bases. Germline CDR1 MNHNS, CDR2 SASEGT. The CDR3 runs 16 residues. V shed 6 bases, J shed 4 bases, and the junction held 8 bases outside the gene matches. The CDR3 DNA follows: TGTGCCAGCAGACCCTCCAGCGGGGGGGTCACCGGGGAGCTGTTTTTT. Protein: CASRPSSGGVTGELFF.

This clonotype has ten or more counts. The chain combines TRBV4-2 with TRBJ1-2, with 10 bases lining up with TRBD1. This CDR3 contains 16 residues. Looked up from germline, CDR1 is LGHNA and CDR2 is YNFKEQ. V dropped 1 base and J dropped 4; count of bases not matched to a gene: 6. The CDR3 nucleotides read TGTGCCAGCAGCCAAGGGGACAGGGGAGCTGGCTATGGCTACACCTTC. Translated, it gives CASSQGDRGAGYGYTF.

This clonotype has a handful of counts. V and J are TRBV6-2 or TRBV6-3 and TRBJ1-1, with no clear D. Trimming stripped 7 bases from V and 8 bases from J, with 20 bases between. Germline loops: CDR1 MNHEY, CDR2 SVGEGT. This CDR3 contains 14 residues. This CDR3 is CASTHPGQNGEAFF. CDR3 bases: TGTGCCAGCACTCACCCGGGTCAGAACGGAGAAGCTTTCTTT.

V usage is TRBV18 and J usage is TRBJ1-2; unclear D gene. V lost 0 bases and J lost 4, with 9 bases in between. This CDR3 region has 14 residues. Germline CDR1 KGHSH, CDR2 LQKENI. CDR3 sequence (DNA): TGTGCCAGCTCACCACCCGAACGGGTCTATGGCTACACCTTC. This encodes CASSPPERVYGYTF.

This clonotype was seen many times. The chain uses TRBV6-8 and TRBJ2-5, with D hard to call. Trimming stripped 2 bases from V and 5 bases from J, with 6 bases between. The CDR3 is made up of 12 amino acids. Germline V CDR1 and CDR2: MNHGY, SAAAGT. CDR3 loop: CASSYIWETQYF. CDR3 DNA: TGTGCCAGCAGTTACATATGGGAGACCCAGTACTTC.

This clonotype came up many times. V usage is TRBV29-1 and J usage is TRBJ2-5, with 7 bases aligning to TRBD2. V lost 6 bases to trimming and J lost 3 bases; unmatched junction nucleotides: 7. The germline gives CDR1 SQVTM, CDR2 ANQGSEA. The CDR3 loop spans 13 amino acids. Written as DNA, the CDR3 is TGCAGCGTCACGACGGGAGGAGAAGAGACCCAGTACTTC. This sequence encodes CSVTTGGEETQYF. The full variable domain, in which reference TRBV29-1 and TRBJ2-5 provide the parts outside the CDR3, is SAVISQKPSRDICQRGTSLTIQCQVDSQVTMMFWYRQQPGQSLTLIATANQGSEATYESGFVIDKFPISRPNLTFSTLTVSNMSPEDSSIYLCSVTTGGEETQYFGPGTRLLVL.

V is TRBV2 and J is TRBJ1-1; perhaps TRBD1 as D (6 bases). The CDR3 contains 14 residues. The V gene lost 6 bases and the J gene lost 1 base, with 12 bases spanning the gap. CDR1 and CDR2 from the germline V gene are SNHLY and FYNNEI. CDR3 sequence (DNA): TGTGCCAGCAGGAGTACAGGGAGGAACACTGAAGCTTTCTTT. Translated: CASRSTGRNTEAFF.

The rearrangement links TRBV28 to TRBJ2-3; unclear D gene. This CDR3 contains 16 residues. The ends were cut back, 2 bases at V and 3 bases at J, with 15 bases in the middle. Germline-derived CDR1 and CDR2 are MDHEN and SYDVKM. CDR3 coding DNA: TGTGCCAGCAGTTTAAATCCAGACCTGTGGACAGATACGCAGTATTTT. As protein: CASSLNPDLWTDTQYF.

The chain joins TRBV5-1 to TRBJ2-2; a possible D gene is TRBD2 (5 bases). V lost 0 bases, J lost 1 base, and 10 bases lay in between. CDR1 is SGHRS, CDR2 YFSETQ, per germline. The length of the CDR3 is 16 residues. Here the CDR3 DNA reads TGCGCCAGCAGCTTGGAGGTGAGGGAGAACACCGGGGAGCTGTTTTTT. This translates into CASSLEVRENTGELFF. The full variable domain, its missing parts supplied by reference TRBV5-1 and TRBJ2-2, is KAGVTQTPRYLIKTRGQQVTLSCSPISGHRSVSWYQQTPGQGLQFLFEYFSETQRNKGNFPGRFSGRQFSNSRSEMNVSTLELGDSALYLCASSLEVRENTGELFFGEGSRLTVL.

Comment on this clonotype: This may be a read error, as it is one base from a much larger clone. The chain is built from TRBV4-2 and TRBJ2-7; D possibly corresponds to TRBD1 (5 bases). CDR3 size: 18 residues. The V gene's germline CDR1 is LGHNA and CDR2 YNFKEQ. The V and J ends lost 0 bases and 0 bases respectively, with 18 bases between them. This CDR3 reads CASSQDSSGLGISYEQYF. CDR3 DNA: TGTGCCAGCAGCCAAGATTCATCAGGGCTGGGGATCTCCTACGAGCAGTACTTC.

V and J are TRBV12-3 or TRBV12-4 and TRBJ1-1; tentative D call: TRBD1 (6 bases). The CDR3 runs to 14 residues. Deletions cut 4 bases from V and 4 bases from J, with 13 bases between. CDR3 bases: TGTGCCAGCAGTTACGGGGGGCTTAGCACTGAAGCTTTCTTT. Amino acids: CASSYGGLSTEAFF.

This clonotype was counted ten times or more. The V and J genes are TRBV24-1 and TRBJ2-3; the D is unclear. V was clipped by 4 bases and J by 9 bases, with 13 bases between them. Germline CDR1 and CDR2: KGHDR and SFDVKD. CDR3 length: 13 amino acids. Here the CDR3 reads CATSENYLLTQYF. CDR3 in DNA: TGTGCCACCAGTGAAAACTATTTATTAACGCAGTATTTT.